This TCR beta chain was documented in a study of T cell responses to AZD1222 COVID-19 vaccine. This CDR3 is 17 amino acids long. Germline CDR1 and CDR2: MNHEY and SMNVEV (reference sequence). V was shortened by 0 bases and J by 5 bases, with 14 bases between the two germline ends. TCRdb's table, derived via immunoSEQ multiplex PCR, lists solely in-frame clones and lacks some. The data contain about 190,000 clones, 75% to 90% of them singletons. This clonotype was obtained from an adult in good health. The chain couples TRBV27 to TRBJ2-6; perhaps TRBD1 as D (7 bases). The material was peripheral blood, obtained on day 0 of MenACWY control vaccination. The CDR3 DNA follows: TGTGCCAGCAGTTTATCGGTGGAGGGGGCTTGGGCCAACGTCCTGACTTTC. Residues: CASSLSVEGAWANVLTF.